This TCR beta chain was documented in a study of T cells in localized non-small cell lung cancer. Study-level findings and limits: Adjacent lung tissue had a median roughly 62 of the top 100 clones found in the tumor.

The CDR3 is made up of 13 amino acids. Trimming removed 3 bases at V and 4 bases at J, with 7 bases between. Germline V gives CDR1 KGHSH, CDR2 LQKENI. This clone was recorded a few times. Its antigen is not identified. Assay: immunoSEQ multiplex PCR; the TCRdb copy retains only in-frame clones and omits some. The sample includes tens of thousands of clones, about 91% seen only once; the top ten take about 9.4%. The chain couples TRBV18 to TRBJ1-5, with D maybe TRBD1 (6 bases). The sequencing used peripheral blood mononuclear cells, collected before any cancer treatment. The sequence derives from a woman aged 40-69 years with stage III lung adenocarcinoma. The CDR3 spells CASSPDRNQPQHF. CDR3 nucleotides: TGTGCCAGCTCACCGGACAGAAATCAGCCCCAGCATTTT.